Below are 12 T cell receptor beta chains sequenced from a single sample in a study of T cells after yellow fever vaccination. TCRdb reanalysed the 5' RACE reads using MiXCR and keeps one entry per CDR3 protein. This table holds some 120,000 distinct CDR3 sequences, roughly 8.9% found once. This material consisted of CD8+ T cells sorted from PBMCs, taken 45 days after the yellow fever booster vaccination. The receptor set was obtained from a man in his thirties or forties who received the YFV17D yellow fever vaccine.

This clonotype occurred many times. V and J are TRBV20-1 and TRBJ2-1, with TRBD2 matching over 13 bases. Trimming cost V 0 bases and J 12 bases; bases outside gene matches: 20. CDR1 is DFQATT and CDR2 is SNEGSKA in the germline V gene (reference sequence). The CDR3 spans 19 residues. The CDR3 reads CSARDPGTQTSGRAYLQFF. The DNA of the CDR3 is TGCAGTGCTAGAGATCCAGGAACCCAAACTAGCGGGAGGGCCTATTTGCAGTTCTTC.

This clonotype has ten or more counts. The chain is built from TRBV7-2 and TRBJ2-7; D not resolved. The CDR3 runs 15 residues. The ends were cut back, 2 bases at V and 5 bases at J, with 16 bases in the middle. The germline V gene encodes CDR1 SGHTA and CDR2 FQGNSA. The CDR3 sequence: CASSLPLYGSHEQYF. CDR3 DNA: TGTGCCAGCAGCTTACCGCTCTATGGAAGCCACGAGCAGTACTTC.

In DNA form, the CDR3 reads TGTGCCAGCAGCCAGGGGGACACAGGAATGAGTGTGGCTTTCTTT. Amino acid sequence: CASSQGDTGMSVAFF. The J gene is TRBJ1-1, the V gene TRBV14, with D possibly matching TRBD1 (6 bases). Deletions cut 3 bases from V and 11 bases from J, with 22 bases between. The CDR3 has 15 amino acids. Germline loops: CDR1 SGHDN, CDR2 FVKESK.

This clonotype was detected only a few times. The gene calls are TRBV18 and TRBJ2-1, with 12 bases that match TRBD1. The germline gives CDR1 KGHSH, CDR2 LQKENI. With V trimmed by 0 bases and J by 12 bases, 9 bases remained unmatched. This CDR3 comprises 16 residues. CDR3 protein: CASSPPTGTGGAWQFF. Here the CDR3 DNA reads TGTGCCAGCTCACCACCAACCGGGACAGGGGGCGCGTGGCAGTTCTTC.

The chain has TRBV6-1 and TRBJ2-1; D is uncertain. Per the germline V gene, CDR1 is MNHNS and CDR2 is SASEGT. This CDR3 spans 14 amino acids. V was clipped by 5 bases and J by 5 bases, with 13 bases between them. CDR3 sequence (DNA): TGTGCCAGCAGTCCCGGGCAATATGACAATGAGCAGTTCTTC. It yields the protein CASSPGQYDNEQFF.

This clonotype was observed at least ten times. J is TRBJ2-7 and V is TRBV2; D is perhaps TRBD2 (5 bases). V lost 8 bases to trimming and J lost 4 bases, with 9 bases between them. Germline loops: CDR1 SNHLY, CDR2 FYNNEI. This CDR3 is 11 amino acids long. CDR3 coding DNA: TGTGCCAGCTTCGGAGGATACGAGCAGTACTTC. It translates to CASFGGYEQYF.

V and J are TRBV7-2 and TRBJ2-5; D gene unclear. The CDR3 length is 15 residues. Germline V gene sequence: CDR1 SGHTA, CDR2 FQGNSA. The V end was cut by 1 base, the J end by 1 base, with 10 bases between. Here the CDR3 DNA reads TGTGCCAGCAGCTTAGGGAGTCGGACCCAAGAGACCCAGTACTTC. It codes for CASSLGSRTQETQYF.

This clonotype was seen ten or more times. CDR3 sequence (DNA): TGTGCCAGCAGCTTGGATCCGTTAACGGGTGTTACCGGGGAGCTGTTTTTT. Its translation is CASSLDPLTGVTGELFF. The genes are TRBV7-9 and TRBJ2-2; D is undetermined. V lost 3 bases, J lost 5 bases, and 19 bases lay in between. Germline V gene sequence: CDR1 SEHNR, CDR2 FQNEAQ (reference sequence). The CDR3 is 17 amino acids.

This clonotype was counted ten times or more. The chain has TRBV4-3 and TRBJ2-1; 9 nucleotides line up with TRBD2. The V gene end was trimmed by 1 base and the J gene end by 9 bases; junction bases not matched to a gene: 13. The CDR3 has 17 amino acids. Germline CDR1 is LGHNA and CDR2 is YSLEER. Written as DNA, the CDR3 is TGCGCCAGCAGCCAAGCGTCTAGCGGGACCCTTTTGACTGAGCAGTTCTTC. Translating gives CASSQASSGTLLTEQFF.

This clonotype has ten or more counts. In DNA, the CDR3 is TGTGCCAGCAGACAAGACAGGAGTGATCAGCCCCAGCATTTT. It specifies CASRQDRSDQPQHF. The chain is built from TRBV27 and TRBJ1-5; TRBD1 might be the D (6 bases). Germline values: CDR1 MNHEY, CDR2 SMNVEV (reference sequence). The V end lost 6 bases, the J end lost 5 bases, and 14 bases lay between the germline ends. The CDR3 is 14 residues long.

This clonotype occurred many times. This chain links TRBV20-1 with TRBJ2-7; 11 bases match TRBD2. The CDR3 runs 15 residues. V lost 5 bases to trimming and J lost 2 bases; unmatched junction nucleotides: 8. Germline loops: CDR1 DFQATT, CDR2 SNEGSKA (reference sequence). The CDR3 nucleotides are TGCAGTGCTGGGCTCGGGACTAGCGGAGCCTACGAGCAGTACTTC. As protein: CSAGLGTSGAYEQYF.

This clonotype showed up just a few times. The V gene is TRBV7-2, the J gene TRBJ2-5; D is possibly TRBD1 or TRBD2 (5 bases each). Trimming removed 5 bases at V and 7 bases at J, with 11 bases between. CDR1 is SGHTA and CDR2 is FQGNSA in the germline V gene. This CDR3 comprises 12 residues. CDR3: CASSDDGATQYF. The CDR3 nucleotides read TGTGCCAGCAGCGACGACGGGGCGACCCAGTACTTC.